The source of this T cell receptor (beta chain) is a study of neurological immune-mediated disorders. Study as a whole: The 35 or so multiple sclerosis patients comprised around 30 relapsing-remitting and 3 secondary progressive cases.

The study, taken as a whole, reports: Phylogenetic analysis grouped 18 of 34 multiple sclerosis patients' repertoires together, suggesting a possible repertoire signature.

2 million unsorted PBMCs were stored in RNAlater at -80 °C before RNA extraction. CDR3 size: 14 residues. The V gene's germline CDR1 is SGHDN and CDR2 FVKESK. V lost 4 bases and J 3 bases, leaving 12 bases between the germline ends. The authors produced cDNA by 5'RACE using 10-nucleotide random UMIs. TCRdb re-analysed the 5' RACE reads in MiXCR, keeping a single row per CDR3 protein. Of around 69,000 distinct CDR3 sequences in the sample, 3.5% to 5.5% were seen once. This clonotype was seen repeatedly, ten times or more. What it binds is not known. The clonotype originates from a man aged 25-40 years with multiple sclerosis. Sequenced material: PBMCs. The chain uses TRBV14 and TRBJ1-2; D may be TRBD1 (5 bases). The chain's CDR3 is CASSLAGTDYGYTF. The CDR3 DNA reads as TGTGCCAGCAGCCTTGCCGGGACGGACTATGGCTACACCTTC.